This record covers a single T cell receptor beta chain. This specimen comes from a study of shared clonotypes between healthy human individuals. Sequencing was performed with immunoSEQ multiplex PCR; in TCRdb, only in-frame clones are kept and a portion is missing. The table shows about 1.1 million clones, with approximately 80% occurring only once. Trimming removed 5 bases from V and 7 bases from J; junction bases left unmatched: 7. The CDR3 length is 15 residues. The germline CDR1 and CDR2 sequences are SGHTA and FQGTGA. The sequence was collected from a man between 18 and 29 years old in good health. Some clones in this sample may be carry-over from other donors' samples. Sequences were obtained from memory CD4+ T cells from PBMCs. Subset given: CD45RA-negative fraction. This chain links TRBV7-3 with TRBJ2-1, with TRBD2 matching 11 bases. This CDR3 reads CASSPGLAGKNEQFF. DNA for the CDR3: TGTGCCAGCAGCCCCGGACTAGCGGGTAAGAATGAGCAGTTCTTC.